A selection of T cell receptor beta chains follows, all from one sample in a study of Ad26.COV2.S vaccination and SARS-CoV-2 variants. Measured with immunoSEQ multiplex PCR; TCRdb has only the in-frame clones, and not every one. The table has about 350,000 clones, approximately 90% seen once. The starting material was peripheral blood, obtained in a trial of Ad26.COV2.S vaccine versus placebo. The receptors originated from a person between 18 and 59 years old who received the Ad26.COV2.S COVID-19 vaccine or a placebo. Each CDR3 is given without its conserved first and last residue.

j_call | v_call | cdr3_length | cdr3_aa
TRBJ2-2 | TRBV5-4 | 12 | ASSAPGYTGELF
TRBJ1-2 | TRBV4-1 | 9 | ASSRGGGYT
TRBJ1-5 | TRBV3-1/TRBV3-2 | 12 | ASSLLYSNQPQH
TRBJ2-3 | TRBV5-1 | 14 | ASTTGTSDNTDTQY
TRBJ1-2 | TRBV5-6 | 11 | ASSVAGSYGYT
TRBJ2-7 | TRBV3-1/TRBV3-2 | 10 | ASSHGPYEQY
TRBJ1-6 | TRBV19 | 11 | ASSIRGQSPLH
TRBJ1-5 | TRBV7-9 | 12 | ASSPGSGLQPQH
TRBJ2-1 | TRBV9 | 10 | ASSEPRNEQF
TRBJ2-4 | TRBV30 | 9 | AWEEGHIQY
TRBJ1-4 | TRBV5-4 | 14 | ASSLIGRQGNEKLF
TRBJ2-2 | TRBV6-5 | 11 | ASIRLAPGELF
TRBJ1-1 | TRBV9 | 14 | ASSVVRGLGGTEAF
TRBJ2-3 | TRBV19 | 14 | ASESRGSSRTDTQY
TRBJ2-5 | TRBV7-8 | 11 | ASSLQSLETQY
TRBJ1-5 | TRBV18 | 15 | ASSNQGSRGINQPQH
TRBJ2-7 | TRBV2 | 12 | ASSEGDRGNEQY
TRBJ2-4 | TRBV7-2 | 16 | ASSLEGRFNGAKNIQY
TRBJ2-4 | TRBV7-2 | 13 | ASSLEQGRSGIQY
TRBJ2-3 | TRBV7-3 | 14 | ASSPLGLGVTDTQY
TRBJ2-6 | TRBV27 | 14 | ASRRRALSGANVLT
TRBJ2-1 | TRBV11-2 | 11 | ASSPYVENEQF
TRBJ1-2 | TRBV12-3/TRBV12-4 | 9 | ASRWGYGYT
TRBJ1-1 | TRBV7-3 | 13 | ASSLVGSRQGEAF
TRBJ1-1 | TRBV7-2 | 13 | ASSYSGQRYTEAF
TRBJ1-1 | TRBV7-9 | 14 | ASSSFNTGGLTEAF
TRBJ1-1 | TRBV6-5 | 14 | ASSSGQGRENTEAF
TRBJ1-5 | TRBV27 | 11 | ASSYQGAQPQH
TRBJ1-1 | TRBV7-2 | 13 | ASSLAQGRNTEAF
TRBJ1-1 | TRBV6-1 | 12 | ASSEITGGLTAF
TRBJ1-5 | TRBV11-2 | 13 | ASSLSGGSNQPQH
TRBJ2-7 | TRBV3-1/TRBV3-2 | 13 | ASSETLAGAYEQY
TRBJ1-2 | TRBV9 | 11 | ASSPPGQYGYT
TRBJ2-2 | TRBV29-1 | 10 | SVEVHGLELF
TRBJ2-2 | TRBV2 | 11 | ASGQTGTGELF
TRBJ2-3 | TRBV5-1 | 13 | ASSAIAGGSDTQY
TRBJ2-5 | TRBV7-3 | 9 | VLVLRETQY
TRBJ2-7 | TRBV19 | 11 | ASSAIRGNEQY
TRBJ2-3 | TRBV7-2 | 12 | ASSPPPSTDTQY
TRBJ2-5 | TRBV11-3 | 14 | ASSSKRTGVQETQY
TRBJ1-1 | TRBV6-6 | 11 | ASSSQPNTEAF
TRBJ2-3 | TRBV6-2/TRBV6-3 | 13 | ASSDRGHFGDTQY
TRBJ1-5 | TRBV7-2 | 12 | ASRALVGNQPQH
TRBJ1-1 | TRBV28 | 13 | ASSPTGGIRTEAF
TRBJ2-7 | TRBV29-1 | 12 | SVEEGRDDYEQY
TRBJ2-3 | TRBV5-5 | 14 | ASSRGWSASTDTQY
TRBJ2-5 | TRBV28 | 14 | ASRPLSGALEETQY
TRBJ2-1 | TRBV5-1 | 12 | ASSLIGSYNEQF
TRBJ1-2 | TRBV6-4 | 11 | ASSETGTFGYT
TRBJ1-4 | TRBV5-6 | 13 | ASSLGDRSNEKLF
TRBJ2-5 | TRBV7-9 | 14 | ASSLGAVPGQETQY
TRBJ1-1 | TRBV3-1/TRBV3-2 | 9 | ASSRSSRAF
TRBJ1-2 | TRBV5-4 | 13 | ASSPPGPSRGGYT
TRBJ2-3 | TRBV7-3 | 13 | ASTLAGAITDTQY
TRBJ1-1 | TRBV11-2 | 11 | ASSSYVDTEAF
TRBJ2-7 | TRBV9 | 12 | ASSVGTSTYEQY
TRBJ2-1 | TRBV6-5 | 9 | ASSTGDEQF
TRBJ2-1 | TRBV20-1 | 12 | SASLRDSYNEQF
TRBJ2-3 | TRBV7-2 | 12 | ASSFQGANPTQY
TRBJ2-1 | TRBV5-1 | 11 | ASSSEGYNEQF